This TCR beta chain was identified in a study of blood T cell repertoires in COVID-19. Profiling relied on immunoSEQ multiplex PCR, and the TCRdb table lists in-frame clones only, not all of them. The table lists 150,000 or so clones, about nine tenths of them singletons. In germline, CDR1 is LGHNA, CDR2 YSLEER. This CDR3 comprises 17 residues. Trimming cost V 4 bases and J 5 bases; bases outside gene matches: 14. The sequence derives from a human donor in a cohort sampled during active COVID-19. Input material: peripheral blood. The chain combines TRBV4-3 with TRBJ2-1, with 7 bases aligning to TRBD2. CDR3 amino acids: CASSRDYFASGNNEQFF. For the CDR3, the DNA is TGCGCCAGCAGCCGCGACTATTTCGCTAGCGGAAACAATGAGCAGTTCTTC.